This T cell receptor (beta chain) was recovered during a study of identical twins. Broader study findings: Abundant beta clonotypes from cord blood bore fewer insertions; memory repertoires lacked this pattern.

Comment on this clonotype: Its antigen is still unknown. This may stem from a read error, because a much larger clone lies one nucleotide away.

A universal primer site was added by template switching, and unique molecular identifiers were carried by the cDNA. TCRdb itself ran the 5' RACE reads through MiXCR, one entry per CDR3 protein. Of 410,000 or so distinct CDR3 sequences in the sample, 15% to 20% were seen once. J gave up 5 bases and V 6 bases, and 11 bases lay outside the gene matches. CDR3 length: 16 amino acids. Sequences were obtained from naive T cells sorted from blood. The V and J genes are TRBV12-3 or TRBV12-4 and TRBJ2-1; 9 bases are shared with TRBD2. The origin of this receptor is a man aged 50 or older in good health. In nucleotides, the CDR3 is TGTGCCAGCAGCTTACTACAGACTAGCGGCAACAATGAGCAGTTCTTC. It translates to CASSLLQTSGNNEQFF.